Included here is one T cell receptor (beta chain) sequence, with context. These data originate in a study of blood T cell repertoires in COVID-19. Whole-study context: Material from acute and convalescent COVID-19 was sourced from the United States, Italy and Spain. PBMCs, B-cell-depleted T cells, or T cells provided the cDNA or gDNA that made up the material.

In the original analysis: Reference gene primer amplification gave estimated nucleated cell counts. Using immunoSEQ multiplex PCR, the repertoire was profiled, and TCRdb retains in-frame clones only, with some absent. From that table come the V and J calls and clone size; the DNA was used to work out D and trimming. The repertoire consists of 270,000 or so clones, with about 89% occurring once and the leading ten covering approximately 4.6%. Germline trimming cut 4 bases from V and 4 bases from J; bases unmatched to any gene: 8. The CDR3 length is 16 residues. Germline V lookup: CDR1 SEHNR, CDR2 FQNEAQ (reference sequence).

The material sequenced was peripheral blood. The genes are TRBV7-9 and TRBJ1-3; 9 nucleotides match TRBD1. The sequence was obtained from a man aged 40-55 years with acute or convalescent COVID-19. The CDR3 reads CASSSTGGLSGNTIYF. CDR3 coding DNA: TGTGCCAGCAGCTCGACAGGGGGTCTGTCGGGAAACACCATATATTTT.